Listed below are T cell receptor beta chains from one sample, sequenced in a study of lymphopenia after photon versus proton radiotherapy. Data came from immunoSEQ multiplex PCR; TCRdb stores just in-frame clones and leaves some out. The sample includes 150,000 to 200,000 clones, about 85% of them seen just once. The source was peripheral blood, collected from a patient treated with photon-based radiotherapy. The receptor source for this set is a man aged 45 to 65 with gastric cancer. Each CDR3 is given with its conserved first and last residue. The D gene is left open where the match is weak.

>TRBV7-9|.|TRBJ2-2
CASSPPRADNTGELFF
>TRBV5-1|TRBD1|TRBJ2-1
CASSSLGQPDNEQFF
>TRBV7-8|.|TRBJ2-1
CASSLAGAVYNEQFF
>TRBV19|TRBD2|TRBJ2-1
CASSIELAGGYYNEQFF
>TRBV28|.|TRBJ1-1
CASSTDTLNTEAFF
>TRBV5-1|.|TRBJ2-1
CASSLGGTTYNEQFF
>TRBV7-9|TRBD2|TRBJ2-5
CASSLREGPKETQYF
>TRBV7-2|TRBD2|TRBJ2-7
CASRLSGTSGYEQYF
>TRBV4-1|.|TRBJ1-1
CASSQARGRYTEAFF
>TRBV7-2|.|TRBJ2-7
CASSAGINYEQYF
>TRBV6-5|.|TRBJ2-4
CASTRVLAKNIQYF
>TRBV11-2|.|TRBJ2-7
CASSTGQDYEQYF
>TRBV5-5|TRBD1|TRBJ2-1
CASSLTGDLHNEQFF
>TRBV5-1|.|TRBJ1-1
CASGLGMNTEAFF
>TRBV11-2|.|TRBJ1-2
CASSLSAGEGANYGYTF
>TRBV28|.|TRBJ1-1
CASSSGANTEAFF
>TRBV30|.|TRBJ1-1
CAWTKGPGQGDGGMNTEAFF
>TRBV28|TRBD2|TRBJ2-7
CASSPPGGSGEQYF
>TRBV19|.|TRBJ1-5
CASSIFGGDQPQHF
>TRBV7-6|TRBD2|TRBJ2-3
CASSLRREGGTQYF
>TRBV5-1|.|TRBJ1-3
CASSLEGSGNTIYF
>TRBV4-1|TRBD1|TRBJ2-2
CASSQGRYRGRNTGELFF
>TRBV7-2|TRBD1|TRBJ1-2
CASSPLMTGVAYGYTF
>TRBV15|.|TRBJ1-2
CATSRVPQYGYTF
>TRBV9|TRBD2|TRBJ2-7
CASSPQAASGYEQYF
>TRBV19|TRBD1|TRBJ2-1
CASSRTGTGMNEQFF
>TRBV29-1|.|TRBJ2-1
CSVVWLANNEQFF
>TRBV11-2|TRBD2|TRBJ2-1
CASSLVGRSGLYNEQFF
>TRBV7-8|TRBD2|TRBJ2-2
CASSLGKLAGVRTGELFF
>TRBV5-6|TRBD2|TRBJ2-3
CASSPALADTDTQYF
>TRBV7-2|.|TRBJ1-1
CASSPSGGSDTEAFF
>TRBV5-5|.|TRBJ1-5
CASSLGGESNQPQHF
>TRBV30|.|TRBJ2-6
CAWSPRAGANVLTF